Each of the 8 T cell receptor beta chains below was sequenced from the same sample in a study of blood T cells in healthy people across ages (dated by TCRdb to about 2015). Library generation was performed with 5' RACE. The instrument given in TCRdb is Illumina HiSeq 2500. A second PCR of roughly 6 to 11 cycles was run with a J-beta primer mix and a sample-barcoded 5' primer. TCRdb's own reprocessing of the public reads used fastp at Q25 and MiXCR and kept productive beta chains. Each entry is one CDR3 protein sequence, shown with its most common DNA and genes. The sample has roughly 410,000 distinct CDR3 sequences on record, 52% of them singletons. 51% of the sample is taken by the ten largest. Specimen: blood. These receptors came from a man in his sixties in good health.

This clonotype was recorded at least ten times. V gene TRBV10-3 combines with J gene TRBJ1-2; D perhaps matches TRBD1 (6 bases). CDR3 length equals 14 residues. The V and J ends lost 3 bases and 3 bases respectively, with 11 bases between them. Germline lookup yields CDR1 ENHRY and CDR2 SYGVKD. CDR3 bases: TGTGCCATCAGTGAACAGGGACTACACTATGGCTACACCTTC. Encoded protein: CAISEQGLHYGYTF.

J is TRBJ1-1 and V is TRBV29-1; the D is unclear. V was cut by 6 bases and J by 0 bases, with 8 bases left in between. The CDR3 sequence is 12 residues long. From germline, CDR1 is SQVTM and CDR2 ANQGSEA. The CDR3 region has the DNA TGCAGCGTGAAGGGTATGAACACTGAAGCTTTCTTT. Its protein product is CSVKGMNTEAFF.

This clonotype was seen a few times. The V call is TRBV5-5, the J call TRBJ2-1, with 10 bases that match TRBD2. The CDR3 runs 14 residues. Germline V gene sequence: CDR1 SGHKS, CDR2 YYEKEE (reference sequence). V shed 1 base and J 6 bases; nucleotides not matched to a gene: 1. CDR3 bases: TGTGCCAGCAGCTTGCTAGCGGGAGTCAATGAGCAGTTCTTC. Its translation is CASSLLAGVNEQFF.

This clonotype was detected a few times. The CDR3: CASSQDRTLSSPLHF. The CDR3 DNA follows: TGTGCCAGCAGTCAGGACAGGACCCTTAGTTCACCCCTCCACTTT. The J gene is TRBJ1-6, the V gene TRBV7-8; 7 bases match TRBD1. The V gene end was trimmed by 6 bases and the J gene end by 9 bases; junction bases not matched to a gene: 11. Germline CDR1 and CDR2: SGHVS and FQNEAQ. The CDR3 is 15 residues long.

This clonotype occurred a few times. The chain links TRBV7-2 to TRBJ2-5; D is perhaps TRBD2 (6 bases). The better agreement between TRBJ2-7 and the DNA end casts doubt on the J call. In germline, CDR1 is SGHTA, CDR2 FQGNSA. This CDR3 contains 14 residues. The CDR3 nucleotides read TGTGCCAGCAGCCCTGGGACTTCTACCCACGAGCAGTACTTC. This codes for CASSPGTSTHEQYF.

This clonotype was counted a few times. The CDR3 is CASSKGWNTGELFF. The DNA for the CDR3 is TGTGCCAGCAGCAAAGGGTGGAACACCGGGGAGCTGTTTTTT. The J gene is TRBJ2-2, the V gene TRBV3-1; D is unresolved. V lost 5 bases and J 1 base, leaving 8 bases between the germline ends. The CDR3 runs to 14 residues. Germline assignment: CDR1 LGHDT and CDR2 YNNKEL (reference sequence).

The chain is built from TRBV4-1 and TRBJ2-7; 8 bases agree with TRBD1. The V gene end was trimmed by 3 bases and the J gene end by 2 bases; junction bases not matched to a gene: 6. Germline V gene data show CDR1 as MGHRA and CDR2 as YSYEKL. The CDR3 totals 15 residues. The CDR3 loop reads CASSQTGVTAYEQYF. For the CDR3, the DNA is TGCGCCAGCAGCCAGACAGGGGTAACTGCCTACGAGCAGTACTTC.

The V gene is TRBV6-5, the J gene TRBJ2-7; TRBD1 agrees at 9 bases. The DNA matches TRBJ2-4 better at its end, which makes the J call doubtful. Germline lookup yields CDR1 MNHEY and CDR2 SVGAGI. This CDR3 comprises 14 residues. The CDR3 loop reads CASTSGTGRNIQYF. DNA for the CDR3: TGTGCCAGCACCTCAGGGACAGGGCGGAACATTCAGTACTTC.